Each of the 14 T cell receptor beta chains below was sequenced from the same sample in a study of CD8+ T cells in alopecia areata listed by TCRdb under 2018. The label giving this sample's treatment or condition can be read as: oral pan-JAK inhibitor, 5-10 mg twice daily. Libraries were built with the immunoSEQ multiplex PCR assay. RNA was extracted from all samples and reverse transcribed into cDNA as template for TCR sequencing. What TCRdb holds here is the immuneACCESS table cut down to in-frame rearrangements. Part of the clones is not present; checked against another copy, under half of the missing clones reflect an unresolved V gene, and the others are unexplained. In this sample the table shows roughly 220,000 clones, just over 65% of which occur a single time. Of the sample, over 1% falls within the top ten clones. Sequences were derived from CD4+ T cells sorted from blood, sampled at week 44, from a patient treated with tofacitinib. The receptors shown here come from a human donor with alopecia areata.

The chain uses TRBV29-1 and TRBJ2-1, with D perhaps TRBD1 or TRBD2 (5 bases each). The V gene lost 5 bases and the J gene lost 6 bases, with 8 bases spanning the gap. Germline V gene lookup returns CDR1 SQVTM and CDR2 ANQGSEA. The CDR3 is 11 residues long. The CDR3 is CSVRDVNEQFF. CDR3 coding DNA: TGCAGCGTTCGGGACGTCAATGAGCAGTTCTTC.

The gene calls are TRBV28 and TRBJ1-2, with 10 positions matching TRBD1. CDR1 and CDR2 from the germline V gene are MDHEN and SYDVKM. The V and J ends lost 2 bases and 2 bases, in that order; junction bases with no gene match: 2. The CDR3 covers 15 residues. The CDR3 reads CASSLGTGANYGYTF. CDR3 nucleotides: TGTGCCAGCAGTTTAGGGACAGGGGCCAACTATGGCTACACCTTC.

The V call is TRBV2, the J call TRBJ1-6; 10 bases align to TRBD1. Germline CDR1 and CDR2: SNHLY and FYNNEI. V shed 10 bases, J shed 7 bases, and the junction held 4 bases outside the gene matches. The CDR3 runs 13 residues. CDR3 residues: CATEGQGNSPLHF. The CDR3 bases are TGTGCCACCGAGGGACAGGGGAATTCACCCCTCCACTTT.

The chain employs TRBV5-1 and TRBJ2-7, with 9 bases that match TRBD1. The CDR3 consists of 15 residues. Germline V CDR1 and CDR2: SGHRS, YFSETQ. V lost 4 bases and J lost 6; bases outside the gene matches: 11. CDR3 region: CASSRIRDRVREQYF. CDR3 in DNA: TGCGCCAGCAGCAGGATCCGGGACAGGGTGCGCGAGCAGTACTTC. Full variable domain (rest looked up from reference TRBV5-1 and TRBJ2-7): KAGVTQTPRYLIKTRGQQVTLSCSPISGHRSVSWYQQTPGQGLQFLFEYFSETQRNKGNFPGRFSGRQFSNSRSEMNVSTLELGDSALYLCASSRIRDRVREQYFGPGTRLTVT.

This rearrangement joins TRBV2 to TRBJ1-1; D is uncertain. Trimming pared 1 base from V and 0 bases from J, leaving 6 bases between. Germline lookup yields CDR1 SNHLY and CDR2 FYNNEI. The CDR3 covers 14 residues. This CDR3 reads CASSEGTLNTEAFF. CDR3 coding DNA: TGTGCCAGCAGTGAAGGGACGTTGAACACTGAAGCTTTCTTT.

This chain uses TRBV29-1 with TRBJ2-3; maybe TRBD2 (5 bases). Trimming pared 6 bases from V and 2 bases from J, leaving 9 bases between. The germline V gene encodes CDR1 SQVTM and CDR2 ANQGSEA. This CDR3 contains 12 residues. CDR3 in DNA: TGCAGCGTCTACCGGGACACAGATACGCAGTATTTT. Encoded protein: CSVYRDTDTQYF.

CDR3 coding DNA: TGTGCCAGCAGTTTAAGCCCCGGACAGGGAGTCGGTACGCAGTATTTT. Protein product: CASSLSPGQGVGTQYF. This chain joins TRBV27 and TRBJ2-3; 8 nucleotides agree with TRBD1. The CDR3 sequence is 16 residues long. Germline V gene data show CDR1 as MNHEY and CDR2 as SMNVEV (reference sequence). V dropped 2 bases and J dropped 8; count of bases not matched to a gene: 12.

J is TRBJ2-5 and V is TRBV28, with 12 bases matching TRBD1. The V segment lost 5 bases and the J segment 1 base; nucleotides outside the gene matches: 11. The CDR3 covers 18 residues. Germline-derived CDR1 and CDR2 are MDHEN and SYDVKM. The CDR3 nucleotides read TGTGCCAGCAGTGCGGCGAGGGGACAGGGGGCGTCCCAAGAGACCCAGTACTTC. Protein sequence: CASSAARGQGASQETQYF.

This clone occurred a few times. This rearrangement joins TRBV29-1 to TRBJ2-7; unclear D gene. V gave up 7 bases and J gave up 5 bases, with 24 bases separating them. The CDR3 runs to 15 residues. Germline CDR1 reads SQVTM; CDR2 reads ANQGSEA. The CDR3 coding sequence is TGCAGCGCTAAAGACACCCGGCGGATCGTAGACGAGCAGTACTTC. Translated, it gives CSAKDTRRIVDEQYF.

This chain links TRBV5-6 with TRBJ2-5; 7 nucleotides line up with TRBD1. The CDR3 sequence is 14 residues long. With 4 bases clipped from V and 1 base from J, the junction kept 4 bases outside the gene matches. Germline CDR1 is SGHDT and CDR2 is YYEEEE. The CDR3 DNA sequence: TGTGCCAGCAGCCCAGGACAGGTCCAAGAGACCCAGTACTTC. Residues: CASSPGQVQETQYF. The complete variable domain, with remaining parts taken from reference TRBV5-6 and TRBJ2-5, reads DAGVTQSPTHLIKTRGQQVTLRCSPKSGHDTVSWYQQALGQGPQFIFQYYEEEERQRGNFPDRFSGHQFPNYSSELNVNALLLGDSALYLCASSPGQVQETQYFGPGTRLLVL.

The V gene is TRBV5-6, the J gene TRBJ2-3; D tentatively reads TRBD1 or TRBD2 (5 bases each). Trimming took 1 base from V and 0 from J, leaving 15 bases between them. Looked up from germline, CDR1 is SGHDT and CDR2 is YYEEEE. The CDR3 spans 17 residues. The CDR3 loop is CASSLWGRIQSTDTQYF. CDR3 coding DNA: TGTGCCAGCAGCTTGTGGGGACGCATACAGAGCACAGATACGCAGTATTTT.

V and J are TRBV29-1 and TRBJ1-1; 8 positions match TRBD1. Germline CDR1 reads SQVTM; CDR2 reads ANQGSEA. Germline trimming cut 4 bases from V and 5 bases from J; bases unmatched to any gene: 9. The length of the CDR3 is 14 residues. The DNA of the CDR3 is TGCAGCGTTGTGACCGGACAGGGAAGAACTGAAGCTTTCTTT. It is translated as CSVVTGQGRTEAFF.

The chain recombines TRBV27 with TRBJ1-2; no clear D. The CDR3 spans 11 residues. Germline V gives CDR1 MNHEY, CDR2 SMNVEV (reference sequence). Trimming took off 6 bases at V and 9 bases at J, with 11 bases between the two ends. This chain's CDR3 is CASRVGESYTF. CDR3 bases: TGTGCCAGCAGGGTGGGAGAGAGCTACACCTTC.

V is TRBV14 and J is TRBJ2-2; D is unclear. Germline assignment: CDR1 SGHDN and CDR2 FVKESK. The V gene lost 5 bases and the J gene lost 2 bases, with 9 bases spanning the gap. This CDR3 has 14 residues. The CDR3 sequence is CASSFDRNTGELFF. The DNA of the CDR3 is TGTGCCAGCAGCTTCGACCGTAACACCGGGGAGCTGTTTTTT.